These 3 T cell receptor beta chains were sequenced from one sample in a study of blood T cell repertoires in COVID-19. Only in-frame clones appear in the TCRdb table, and some are missing; sequencing was by immunoSEQ multiplex PCR. Of a few hundred thousand clones listed, roughly 86% are singletons. The sequenced material came from PBMCs or T cells enriched from blood (not recorded which). Receptor source: a man aged 30-40 years who had recovered from COVID-19.

The chain has TRBV3-1 (or the pseudogene TRBV3-2) and TRBJ2-5, with 7 nucleotides matching TRBD2. This CDR3 comprises 17 residues. Germline CDR1 reads LGHDT; CDR2 reads YNNKEL (reference sequence). After removal of 1 base from V and 3 bases from J, the junction contained 11 bases not matched to a gene. Written as DNA, the CDR3 is TGTGCCAGCAGCCAAGGGGGGGGTAGCGGGCTCAAAGAGACCCAGTACTTC. This translates into CASSQGGGSGLKETQYF.

V is TRBV7-9 and J is TRBJ2-2; the match to TRBD1 covers 10 bases. Germline assignment: CDR1 SEHNR and CDR2 FQNEAQ (reference sequence). Losses at the gene ends were 4 bases for V and 3 bases for J; bases not matched to a gene: 5. CDR3 length equals 16 residues. CDR3 sequence reads: CASSSTGGPHTGELFF. The CDR3 coding sequence is TGTGCCAGCAGCTCGACAGGGGGCCCGCACACCGGGGAGCTGTTTTTT.

The DNA for the CDR3 is TGTGCCAGCAGCTTAGTAGGGGGAACTAATGAAAAACTGTTTTTT. Its protein is CASSLVGGTNEKLFF. V gene TRBV7-8 combines with J gene TRBJ1-4; possible D gene TRBD1, 6 bases. CDR3 length: 15 residues. The germline V gene encodes CDR1 SGHVS and CDR2 FQNEAQ. The V end lost 1 base, the J end lost 1 base, and 7 bases lay between the germline ends. The variable domain in full, with the rest retrieved from reference TRBV7-8 and TRBJ1-4, is GAGVSQSPRYKVAKRGQDVALRCDPISGHVSLFWYQQALGQGPEFLTYFQNEAQLDKSGLPSDRFFAERPEGSVSTLKIQRTQQEDSAVYLCASSLVGGTNEKLFFGSGTQLSVL.